The source of this T cell receptor (beta chain) is a study of blood T cell repertoires in COVID-19 (TCRdb year 2020). For context, the study as a whole: Collaborator samples came from the United States, Italy and Spain and covered acute and convalescent phases of COVID-19. The material from the prospective study consisted of cDNA or gDNA derived from T cells, B-cell-depleted T cells, or PBMCs. Deeply sampled blood TCRbeta repertoires from subjects exposed to, actively infected with, or recovered from COVID-19 were included in the dataset. The repertoires were made available in a free public database intended to serve as a resource for research on the immune response to SARS-CoV-2. The samples were drawn from two sources: the first 160 participants of the ongoing ImmuneRACE study, and some 1,300 subjects contributed by 6 global collaborators. A de-identified subject ID, COVID-19 status, age in years and sex were almost always included in the sample metadata. Where available, HLA class I and class II types were obtained from metadata supplied by the sample provider rather than from assay-based typing.

V and J lose 6 bases and 5 bases, and a span of 10 bases separates them. Sequences KGHDR (CDR1) and SFDVKD (CDR2) are obtained from the germline V gene. The CDR3 covers 13 residues, taking in both the cysteine and the phenylalanine. Just the 39-base CDR3 DNA is kept, in frame starting at base 1. To note about this clone: Its antigen remains undetermined. Base qualities were left out, and no much larger clone turns up one base away. Other DNA sequences in this sample translate to the same CDR3.

TCRbeta CDR3 regions were amplified from genomic DNA by means of the immunoSEQ Assay, a bias-controlled multiplex PCR. In the original analysis: The number of nucleated cells in each sample was estimated from the amplification of reference gene primers within the assay. Sequence reads were collapsed and filtered to measure the absolute abundance of every unique TCRbeta CDR3 rearrangement. Productive Simpson clonality was computed per sample as the square root of Simpson's diversity index over productive rearrangements. This immuneACCESS table, as held by TCRdb, lists in-frame sequences with V and J called but not all clones. Of the missing ones, under half trace to an unresolved V gene in checked studies; the others have no known cause. Clone size and V and J calls were adopted from that table, with D and trimming inferred from the DNA. The table for this sample lists around 100,000 clones; roughly 84% of them were counted only once. Approximately 2.1% of the sample comes from the top ten.

What the study reported, not specific to this receptor: Clinical and demographic metadata were provided uncurated, with the amount varying by source and participant.

The collaborating institutions used their own protocols to collect whole blood in K2EDTA tubes. Collaborator samples were shipped for TCRbeta analysis as frozen whole blood, isolated PBMCs, or DNA extracted from either sample type. The sequence is built from TRBV24-1 and TRBJ1-5; a tentative D match to TRBD1 spans 6 bases. This TCR derives from a human donor in a cohort sampled during active COVID-19. The specimen was peripheral blood. The encoded CDR3 is CATSLQGDQPQHF. The sequenced DNA is TGTGCCACCAGTCTACAGGGAGATCAGCCCCAGCATTTT.